This is a list of T cell receptor beta chains from one sample in a study of T cells in Graves' hyperthyroidism and ophthalmopathy. TCRdb processed the multiplex PCR reads anew with MiXCR; each CDR3 protein has one entry. This sample has a few hundred thousand distinct CDR3 sequences, with about a sixth found just once. The sequenced sample consisted of blood. These receptors came from a man aged 40-49 years with Graves' hyperthyroidism. CDR3s include the opening cysteine and the closing phenylalanine or tryptophan. The D gene is left open where the match is weak. Rows may omit the clone size; those that give it use once, few, many or a size class.

>TRBV20-1|-|TRBJ1-2|-
TGCAGTGCGTCGCAGGGAAATGGCTACACCTTC
CSASQGNGYTF
>TRBV3-1|many|TRBJ2-1|TRBD2
TGTGCCAGCAGCCAAGATGTGGGGGGGAGAAACAATGAGCAGTTCTTC
CASSQDVGGRNNEQFF
>TRBV5-1|-|TRBJ2-5|-
TGCGCCAGCAGCCCGACCCGGGGGCTCGGAGAGACCCAGTACTTC
CASSPTRGLGETQYF
>TRBV7-2|-|TRBJ2-1|TRBD1
TGTGCCAGCCGGGACAGGGGGCTGTTTGAGCAGTTCTTC
CASRDRGLFEQFF
>TRBV30|-|TRBJ2-5|TRBD2
TGTGCCTGGAGTCTCGGACTAGTAGGGGCAGAGACCCAGTACTTC
CAWSLGLVGAETQYF
>TRBV7-2|many|TRBJ2-2|-
TGTGCCAGCACCCCAGGGAGAGGCGGGGAGCTGTTTTTT
CASTPGRGGELFF
>TRBV5-6|-|TRBJ2-5|-
TGTGCCAGCAGCTTCGAGGAGGGGGTGTTCCAAGAGACCCAGTACTTC
CASSFEEGVFQETQYF
>TRBV20-1|many|TRBJ2-5|-
TGCAGTGCCCCCCTTTCGGGGCGGCCGGAGACCCAGTACTTC
CSAPLSGRPETQYF
>TRBV19|few|TRBJ1-1|TRBD1
TGTGCCAGTACCCCACTAGAACGACAGGGTTGGACTGAAGCTTTCTTT
CASTPLERQGWTEAFF
>TRBV7-3|few|TRBJ2-1|TRBD2
TGTGCCAGTGGGAGGGGCGGCGATGAGCAGTTCTTC
CASGRGGDEQFF
>TRBV7-9|many|TRBJ2-7|TRBD1
TGTGCCAGCAGTCCGGTAACGACAGGGGGTTCCTACGAGCAGTACTTC
CASSPVTTGGSYEQYF
>TRBV7-9|-|TRBJ2-1|TRBD1
TGTGCCAGCAGCTCCACCGGGACAGTTAACAATGAGCAGTTCTTC
CASSSTGTVNNEQFF
>TRBV13|many|TRBJ1-1|TRBD1
TGTGCCAGCAGCTCTCAACAGGGGGTTGAAGCTTTCTTT
CASSSQQGVEAFF
>TRBV29-1|few|TRBJ2-3|-
TGCAGCGTTGCGGCAGGGCGGGGAGATACGCAGTATTTT
CSVAAGRGDTQYF
>TRBV28|many|TRBJ2-3|-
TGTGCCAGCATTGGGGATGTCCGTACAGATACGCAGTATTTT
CASIGDVRTDTQYF
>TRBV6-5|-|TRBJ1-2|-
TGTGCCAGCAGTTACCCGACCGCGCTAGGGGAAGGCCATGGCTACACCTTC
CASSYPTALGEGHGYTF
>TRBV6-2/TRBV6-3|few|TRBJ2-3|-
TGTGCCAGCAGTTACTCCTTATTGATAGCGGACACAGATACGCAGTATTTT
CASSYSLLIADTDTQYF
>TRBV12-3/TRBV12-4|many|TRBJ2-3|-
TGTGCCAGCAGTTTAACGGGTAGCACAGATACGCAGTATTTT
CASSLTGSTDTQYF
>TRBV19|few|TRBJ1-1|-
TGTGCCAGTAGTATAATAGGAGGGGTTCCTTTCTTT
CASSIIGGVPFF
>TRBV6-1|-|TRBJ1-2|-
TGTGCCAGCAGTTCGACCGGGGACCCAAAGGGCGGCTACACCTTC
CASSSTGDPKGGYTF
>TRBV7-2|-|TRBJ2-3|TRBD2
TGTGCCAGCAGCCAAAGCCGGAGCGGGGGGAGCACAGATACGCAGTATTTT
CASSQSRSGGSTDTQYF
>TRBV19|many|TRBJ2-6|TRBD1
TGTGCCAGTAGTGCTCCCGGACAGGCTAACTCTGGGGCCAACGTCCTGACTTTC
CASSAPGQANSGANVLTF
>TRBV5-1|many|TRBJ2-3|TRBD2
TGCGCCAGCAGCGCGACTAGCGGGGGCGCAGATACGCAGTATTTT
CASSATSGGADTQYF
>TRBV20-1|-|TRBJ2-1|-
TGCAGTGCTAGAGAGCTTGAAACAGGGAACAATGAGCAGTTCTTC
CSARELETGNNEQFF
>TRBV29-1|many|TRBJ1-1|-
TGCAGCGTTGGGGCAGGCGTTCTGGACACTGAAGCTTTCTTT
CSVGAGVLDTEAFF
>TRBV7-2|many|TRBJ1-6|-
TGTGCCAGCAGCTTGACAGACTATAATTCACCCCTCCACTTT
CASSLTDYNSPLHF
>TRBV30|many|TRBJ1-5|-
TGTGCCTGGAGTATGGTAAATAGCAATCAGCCCCAGCATTTT
CAWSMVNSNQPQHF
>TRBV7-2|few|TRBJ2-5|TRBD1
TGTGCCAGCAACATAAACCGGGACAGGCCTTACTTC
CASNINRDRPYF
>TRBV5-6|many|TRBJ1-2|-
TGTGCCAGCAGTTTTTGGGGGCTCGGCTATGGCTACACCTTC
CASSFWGLGYGYTF
>TRBV11-2|-|TRBJ2-7|TRBD2
TGTGCCAGCAGCTTAGTGCGGGGGAACTCCTACGAGCAGTACTTC
CASSLVRGNSYEQYF
>TRBV7-2|many|TRBJ2-5|TRBD2
TGTGCCAGCAGCTTAGTGCCTAGCGGGGGACATAAGACCCAGTACTTC
CASSLVPSGGHKTQYF
>TRBV11-3|-|TRBJ1-6|-
TGTGCCAGCAGCTTGTATTCCAGACCGATCTATAATTCACCCCTCCACTTT
CASSLYSRPIYNSPLHF
>TRBV5-6|many|TRBJ2-1|TRBD1
TGTGCCAGCAGCTTTCCCGGGACAGGGGGGAATGAGCAGTTCTTC
CASSFPGTGGNEQFF
>TRBV11-2|-|TRBJ1-1|-
TGTGCCAGCAGCTTAGGGTTTGGGAGGATGAACACTGAAGCTTTCTTT
CASSLGFGRMNTEAFF
>TRBV11-2|many|TRBJ2-1|TRBD2
TGTGCCAGCAGCCGGACTAGCGGGTACAATGAGCAGTTCTTC
CASSRTSGYNEQFF
>TRBV6-2/TRBV6-3|-|TRBJ1-6|-
TGTGCCAGCAGTTACTCGAGCAGGACGAATTCACCCCTCCACTTT
CASSYSSRTNSPLHF
>TRBV24-1|once|TRBJ2-3|-
TGTGCCACCAGTGATGGGCGGGGGCCGGGAGATACGCAGTATTTT
CATSDGRGPGDTQYF
>TRBV13|many|TRBJ2-7|-
TGTGCCAGCAGCTCCGACACGGACCCCTACGAGCAGTACTTC
CASSSDTDPYEQYF
>TRBV5-5|-|TRBJ2-7|-
TGTGCCAGCAGCTTAGGACAGTTGCCCTACGAGCAGTACTTC
CASSLGQLPYEQYF
>TRBV7-2|many|TRBJ2-7|-
TGTGCCAGCAGCATTAGGGGAAACGAGCAGTACTTC
CASSIRGNEQYF
>TRBV11-1|many|TRBJ1-1|TRBD1
TGTGCCAGCAGCTTCCGGACAGGGAGATCTGAAGCTTTCTTT
CASSFRTGRSEAFF
>TRBV12-3/TRBV12-4|many|TRBJ2-3|-
TGTGCCAGCAGTCCTTTGGCAGATACGCAGTATTTT
CASSPLADTQYF
>TRBV2|-|TRBJ1-6|TRBD1
TGTGCCAGCATAAGTATCGGGACAGCCTATAATTCACCCTTCCACTTT
CASISIGTAYNSPFHF
>TRBV7-2|few|TRBJ1-6|-
TGTGCCAGCAGCTTAATGCCCCCCTCGGACAGCCCAGCACCCCTCCACTTT
CASSLMPPSDSPAPLHF
>TRBV7-2|-|TRBJ1-2|TRBD1
TGTGCCAGCAGCTCACACCGGGACAGCTATGGCTACACCTTC
CASSSHRDSYGYTF
>TRBV7-2|many|TRBJ2-1|TRBD2
TGTGCCAGCAGCTTAGGCCCGGCTAGCGGTAATGAGCAGTTCTTC
CASSLGPASGNEQFF
>TRBV20-1|many|TRBJ2-3|-
TGCAGTGCTAGAGATGGCGCGGCCGCTAGCACAGATACGCAGTATTTT
CSARDGAAASTDTQYF
>TRBV5-6|once|TRBJ1-5|-
TGTGCCAGCAGCTGGATGGGGGGCGGCGATCAGCCCCAGCATTTT
CASSWMGGGDQPQHF
>TRBV3-1|many|TRBJ2-5|TRBD2
TGTGCCAGCAGCCCAATGGGACTAGCGGAAGAGACCCAGTACTTC
CASSPMGLAEETQYF
>TRBV20-1|many|TRBJ2-1|TRBD2
TGCAGTGCTCCGCGGGGGGGCCCCTACAATGAGCAGTTCTTC
CSAPRGGPYNEQFF
>TRBV20-1|many|TRBJ1-5|-
TGCAGTGCTCCCGGACAGTTCGGCCAGCCCCAGCATTTT
CSAPGQFGQPQHF
>TRBV20-1|many|TRBJ1-1|-
TGCAGTGCCATTCCGCGACAAGGGACTGAAGCTTTCTTT
CSAIPRQGTEAFF
>TRBV9|-|TRBJ1-2|-
TGTGCCAGCAGCCCAAGTACAGGGTTAAGGGGCTACACCTTC
CASSPSTGLRGYTF
>TRBV20-1|many|TRBJ2-3|TRBD1
TGCAGTGCTAGGGGGACAGGGTGGGGCACAGATACGCAGTATTTT
CSARGTGWGTDTQYF
>TRBV6-1|-|TRBJ1-2|-
TGTGCCACGGTGATGGACTATGGCTACACCTTC
CATVMDYGYTF